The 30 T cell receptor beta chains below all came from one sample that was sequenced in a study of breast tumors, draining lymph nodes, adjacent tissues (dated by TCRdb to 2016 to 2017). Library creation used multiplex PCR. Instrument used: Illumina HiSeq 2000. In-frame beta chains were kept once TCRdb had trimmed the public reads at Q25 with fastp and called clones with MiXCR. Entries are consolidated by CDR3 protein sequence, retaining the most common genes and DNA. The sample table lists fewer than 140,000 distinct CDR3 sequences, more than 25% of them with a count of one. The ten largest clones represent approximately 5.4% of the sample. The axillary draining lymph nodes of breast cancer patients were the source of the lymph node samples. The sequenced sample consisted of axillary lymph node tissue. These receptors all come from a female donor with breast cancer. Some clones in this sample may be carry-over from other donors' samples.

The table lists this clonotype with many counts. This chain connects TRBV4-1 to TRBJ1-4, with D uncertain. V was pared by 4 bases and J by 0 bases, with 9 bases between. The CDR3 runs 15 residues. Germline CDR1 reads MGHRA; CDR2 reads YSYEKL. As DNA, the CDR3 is TGCGCCAGCAGCCGAGAGGGTTCAACTAATGAAAAACTGTTTTTT. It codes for CASSREGSTNEKLFF.

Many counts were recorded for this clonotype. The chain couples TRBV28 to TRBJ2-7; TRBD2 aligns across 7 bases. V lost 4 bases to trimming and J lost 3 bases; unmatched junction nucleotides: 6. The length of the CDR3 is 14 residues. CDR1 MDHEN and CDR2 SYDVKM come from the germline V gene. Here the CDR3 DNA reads TGTGCCAGCAGTTCCCCCAAGCGGGACTACGAGCAGTACTTC. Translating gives CASSSPKRDYEQYF.

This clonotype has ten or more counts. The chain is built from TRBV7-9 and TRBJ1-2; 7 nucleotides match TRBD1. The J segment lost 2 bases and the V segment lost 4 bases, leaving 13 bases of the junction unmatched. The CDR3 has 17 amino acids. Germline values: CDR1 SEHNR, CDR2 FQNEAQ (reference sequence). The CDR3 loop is CASSSKYTGDGNYGYTF. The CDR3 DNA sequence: TGTGCCAGCAGCTCCAAGTATACAGGGGACGGGAACTATGGCTACACCTTC.

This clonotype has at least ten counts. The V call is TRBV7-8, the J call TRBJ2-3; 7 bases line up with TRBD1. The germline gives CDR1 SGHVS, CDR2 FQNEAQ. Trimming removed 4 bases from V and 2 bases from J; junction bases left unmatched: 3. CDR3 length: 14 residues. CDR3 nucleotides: TGTGCCAGCAGCTCGAGGGGGCACACAGATACGCAGTATTTT. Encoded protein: CASSSRGHTDTQYF. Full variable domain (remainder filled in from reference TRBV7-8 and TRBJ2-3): GAGVSQSPRYKVAKRGQDVALRCDPISGHVSLFWYQQALGQGPEFLTYFQNEAQLDKSGLPSDRFFAERPEGSVSTLKIQRTQQEDSAVYLCASSSRGHTDTQYFGPGTRLTVL.

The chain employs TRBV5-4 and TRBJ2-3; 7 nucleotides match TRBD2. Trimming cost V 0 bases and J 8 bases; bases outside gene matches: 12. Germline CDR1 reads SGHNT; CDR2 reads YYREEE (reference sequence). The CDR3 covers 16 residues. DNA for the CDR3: TGTGCCAGCAGCTTGGGACTAGCTCCCCGGCAGGGTACGCAGTATTTT. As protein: CASSLGLAPRQGTQYF.

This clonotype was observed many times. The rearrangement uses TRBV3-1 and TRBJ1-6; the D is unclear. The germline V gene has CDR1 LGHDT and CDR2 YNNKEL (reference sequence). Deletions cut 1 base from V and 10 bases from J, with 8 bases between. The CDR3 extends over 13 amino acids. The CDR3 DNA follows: TGTGCCAGCAGCCAAGGGCCCCCCTCACCCCTCCACTTT. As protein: CASSQGPPSPLHF. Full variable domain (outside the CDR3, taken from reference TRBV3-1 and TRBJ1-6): DTAVSQTPKYLVTQMGNDKSIKCEQNLGHDTMYWYKQDSKKFLKIMFSYNNKELIINETVPNRFSPKSPDKAHLNLHINSLELGDSAVYFCASSQGPPSPLHFGNGTRLTVT.

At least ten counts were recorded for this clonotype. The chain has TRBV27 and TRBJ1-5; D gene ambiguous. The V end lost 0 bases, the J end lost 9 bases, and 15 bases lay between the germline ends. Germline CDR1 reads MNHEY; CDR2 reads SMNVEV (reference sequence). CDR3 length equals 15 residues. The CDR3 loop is CASSLSMGGRSPQHF. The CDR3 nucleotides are TGTGCCAGCAGTTTATCCATGGGAGGGCGGTCGCCCCAGCATTTT.

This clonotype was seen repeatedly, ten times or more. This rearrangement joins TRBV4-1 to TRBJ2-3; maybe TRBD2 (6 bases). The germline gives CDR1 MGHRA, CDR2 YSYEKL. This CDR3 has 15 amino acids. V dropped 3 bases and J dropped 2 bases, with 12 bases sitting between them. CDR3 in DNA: TGCGCCAGCAGCCAGGCTAGCGTTCACACAGATACGCAGTATTTT. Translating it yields CASSQASVHTDTQYF.

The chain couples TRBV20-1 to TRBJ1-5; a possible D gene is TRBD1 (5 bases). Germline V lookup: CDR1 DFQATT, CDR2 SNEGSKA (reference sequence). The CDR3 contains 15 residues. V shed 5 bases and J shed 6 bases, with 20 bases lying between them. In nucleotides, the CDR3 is TGCAGTGCTTCCCAAAGGGGTGCAGAAACTCAGCCCCAGCATTTT. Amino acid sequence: CSASQRGAETQPQHF.

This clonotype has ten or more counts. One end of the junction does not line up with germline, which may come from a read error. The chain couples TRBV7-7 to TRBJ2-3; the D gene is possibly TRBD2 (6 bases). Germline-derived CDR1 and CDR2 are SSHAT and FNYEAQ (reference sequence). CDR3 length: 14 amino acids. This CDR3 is CASSLGTSTDTQYF. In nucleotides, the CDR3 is TGTGCTAGCAGCTTGGGGACTAGCACAGATACGCAGTATTTT.

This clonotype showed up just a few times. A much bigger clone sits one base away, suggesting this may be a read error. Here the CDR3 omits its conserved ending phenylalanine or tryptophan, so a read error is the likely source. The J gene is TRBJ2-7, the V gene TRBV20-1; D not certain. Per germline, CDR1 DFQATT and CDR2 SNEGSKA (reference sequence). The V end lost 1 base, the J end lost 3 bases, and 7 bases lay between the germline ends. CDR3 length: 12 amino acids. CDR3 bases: TGCAGTGCTAGAGGGGCTGACTACGAGCAGTACCTC. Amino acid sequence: CSARGADYEQYL.

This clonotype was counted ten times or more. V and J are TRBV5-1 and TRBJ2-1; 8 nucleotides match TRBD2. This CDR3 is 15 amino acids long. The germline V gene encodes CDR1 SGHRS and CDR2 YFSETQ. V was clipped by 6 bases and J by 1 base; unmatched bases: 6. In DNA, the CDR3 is TGCGCCAGCAACGGTGTAGCGGGATCCTACAATGAGCAGTTCTTC. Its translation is CASNGVAGSYNEQFF.

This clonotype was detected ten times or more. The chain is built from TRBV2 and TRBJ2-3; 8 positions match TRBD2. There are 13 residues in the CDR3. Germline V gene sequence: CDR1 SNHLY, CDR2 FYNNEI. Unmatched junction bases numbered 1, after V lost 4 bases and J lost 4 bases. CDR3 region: CASSVGRADTQYF. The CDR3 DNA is TGTGCCAGCAGTGTCGGGAGGGCAGATACGCAGTATTTT.

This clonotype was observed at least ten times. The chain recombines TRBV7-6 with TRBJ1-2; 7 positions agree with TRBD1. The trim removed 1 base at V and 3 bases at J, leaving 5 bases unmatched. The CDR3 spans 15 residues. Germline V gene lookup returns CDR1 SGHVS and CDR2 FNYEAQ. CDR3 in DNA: TGTGCCAGCAGCTTAGTTGAGGGGACAGACTATGGCTACACCTTC. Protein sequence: CASSLVEGTDYGYTF. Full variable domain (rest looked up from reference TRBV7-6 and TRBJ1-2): GAGVSQSPRYKVTKRGQDVALRCDPISGHVSLYWYRQALGQGPEFLTYFNYEAQQDKSGLPNDRFSAERPEGSISTLTIQRTEQRDSAMYRCASSLVEGTDYGYTFGSGTRLTVV.

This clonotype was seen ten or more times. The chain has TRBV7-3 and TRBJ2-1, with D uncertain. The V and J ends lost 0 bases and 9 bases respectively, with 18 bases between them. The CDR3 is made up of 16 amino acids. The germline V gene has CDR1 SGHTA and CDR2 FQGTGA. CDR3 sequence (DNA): TGTGCCAGCAGCTTAACTACCGGTGAAGAAGTGGGTGAGCAGTTCTTC. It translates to CASSLTTGEEVGEQFF.

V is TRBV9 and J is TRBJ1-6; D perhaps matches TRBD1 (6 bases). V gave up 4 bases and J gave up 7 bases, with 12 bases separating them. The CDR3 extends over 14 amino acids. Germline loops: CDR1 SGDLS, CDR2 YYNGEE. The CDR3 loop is CASSLRQANSPLHF. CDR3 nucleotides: TGTGCCAGCAGCCTGAGACAGGCAAATTCACCCCTCCACTTT. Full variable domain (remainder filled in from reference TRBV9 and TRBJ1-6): DSGVTQTPKHLITATGQRVTLRCSPRSGDLSVYWYQQSLDQGLQFLIQYYNGEERAKGNILERFSAQQFPDLHSELNLSSLELGDSALYFCASSLRQANSPLHFGNGTRLTVT.

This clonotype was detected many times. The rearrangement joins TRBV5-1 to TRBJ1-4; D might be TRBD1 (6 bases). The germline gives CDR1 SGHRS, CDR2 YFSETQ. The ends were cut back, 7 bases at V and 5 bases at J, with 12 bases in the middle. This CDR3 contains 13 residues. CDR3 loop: CASSVQGNEKLFF. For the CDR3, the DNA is TGCGCCAGCTCCGTCCAGGGGAATGAAAAACTGTTTTTT.

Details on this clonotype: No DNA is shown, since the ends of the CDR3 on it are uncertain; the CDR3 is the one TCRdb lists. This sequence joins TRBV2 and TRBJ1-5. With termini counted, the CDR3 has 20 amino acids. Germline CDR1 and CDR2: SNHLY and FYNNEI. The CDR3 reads CASGDSYEQYFGPGNQPQHF.

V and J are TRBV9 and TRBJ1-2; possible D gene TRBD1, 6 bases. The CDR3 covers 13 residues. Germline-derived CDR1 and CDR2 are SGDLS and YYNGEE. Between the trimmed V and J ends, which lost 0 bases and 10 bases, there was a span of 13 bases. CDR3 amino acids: CASSVGNTGIYTF. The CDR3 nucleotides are TGTGCCAGCAGCGTAGGGAATACAGGGATCTACACCTTC.

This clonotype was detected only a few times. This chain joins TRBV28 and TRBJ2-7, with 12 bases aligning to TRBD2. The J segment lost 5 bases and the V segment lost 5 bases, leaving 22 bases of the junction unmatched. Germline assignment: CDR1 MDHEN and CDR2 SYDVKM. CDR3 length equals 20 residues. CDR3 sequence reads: CASSLKSQTSGSSLINEQYF. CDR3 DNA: TGTGCCAGCAGTCTCAAGAGTCAGACTAGCGGGAGCAGTTTAATCAACGAGCAGTACTTC.

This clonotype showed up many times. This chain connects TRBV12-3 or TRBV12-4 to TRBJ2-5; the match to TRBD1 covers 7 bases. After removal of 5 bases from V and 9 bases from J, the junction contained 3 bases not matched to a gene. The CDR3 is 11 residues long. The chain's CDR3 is CASSHRGSQYF. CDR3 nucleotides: TGTGCCAGCAGTCACAGGGGTTCCCAGTACTTC.

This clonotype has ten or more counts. In DNA, the CDR3 is TGTGCCAGCAGTTTCCGAACCGGGGAGCTGTTTTTT. As protein: CASSFRTGELFF. The chain has TRBV6-2 or TRBV6-3 and TRBJ2-2; no firm D call. Per germline, CDR1 MNHEY and CDR2 SVGEGT. Trimming shortened V by 4 bases and J by 5 bases, and 5 bases separated the two germline ends. The CDR3 is made up of 12 amino acids.

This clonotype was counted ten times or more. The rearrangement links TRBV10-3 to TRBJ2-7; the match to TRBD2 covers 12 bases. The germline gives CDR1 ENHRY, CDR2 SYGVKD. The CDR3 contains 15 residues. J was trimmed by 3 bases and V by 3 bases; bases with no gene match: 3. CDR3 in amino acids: CAISDLTSGSYEQYF. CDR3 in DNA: TGTGCCATCAGTGATCTGACTAGCGGGAGCTACGAGCAGTACTTC.

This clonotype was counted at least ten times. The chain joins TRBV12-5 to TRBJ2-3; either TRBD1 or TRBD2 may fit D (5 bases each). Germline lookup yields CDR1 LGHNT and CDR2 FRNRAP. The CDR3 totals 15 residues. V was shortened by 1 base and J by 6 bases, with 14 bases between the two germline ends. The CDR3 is CASGLALRGADTQYF. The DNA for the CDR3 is TGTGCTAGTGGTTTGGCCCTAAGGGGAGCCGATACGCAGTATTTT.

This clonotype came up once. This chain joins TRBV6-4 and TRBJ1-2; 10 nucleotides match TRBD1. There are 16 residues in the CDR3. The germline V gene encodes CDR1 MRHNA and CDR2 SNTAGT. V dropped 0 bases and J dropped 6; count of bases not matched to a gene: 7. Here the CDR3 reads CASSDSRQGAVNGYTF. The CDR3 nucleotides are TGTGCCAGCAGTGACTCTAGACAGGGGGCAGTGAATGGCTACACCTTC.

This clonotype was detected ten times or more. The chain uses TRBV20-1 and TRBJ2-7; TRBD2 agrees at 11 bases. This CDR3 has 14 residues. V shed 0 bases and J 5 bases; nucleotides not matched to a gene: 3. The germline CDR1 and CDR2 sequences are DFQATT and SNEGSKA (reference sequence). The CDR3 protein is CSARDTSGSDEQYF. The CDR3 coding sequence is TGCAGTGCTAGAGACACTAGCGGGAGCGACGAGCAGTACTTC.

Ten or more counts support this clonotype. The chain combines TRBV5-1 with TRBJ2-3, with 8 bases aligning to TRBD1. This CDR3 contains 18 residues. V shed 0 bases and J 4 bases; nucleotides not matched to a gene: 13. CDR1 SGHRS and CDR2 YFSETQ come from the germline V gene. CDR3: CASSLGQGSIRAADTQYF. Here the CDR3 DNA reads TGCGCCAGCAGCTTGGGACAGGGGTCCATTCGGGCCGCAGATACGCAGTATTTT.

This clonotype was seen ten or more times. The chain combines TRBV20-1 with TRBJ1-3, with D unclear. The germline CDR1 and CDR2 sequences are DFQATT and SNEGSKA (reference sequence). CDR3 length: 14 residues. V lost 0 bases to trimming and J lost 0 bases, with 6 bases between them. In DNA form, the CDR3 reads TGCAGTGCTAGAGAGTCAGTCTCTGGAAACACCATATATTTT. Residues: CSARESVSGNTIYF.

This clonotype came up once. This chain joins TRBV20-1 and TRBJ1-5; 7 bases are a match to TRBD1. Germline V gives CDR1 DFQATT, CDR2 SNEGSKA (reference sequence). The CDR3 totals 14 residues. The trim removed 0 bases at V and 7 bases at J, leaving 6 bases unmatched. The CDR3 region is CSARDRTGQQPQHF. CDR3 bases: TGCAGTGCTAGAGACCGGACAGGTCAACAGCCCCAGCATTTT.

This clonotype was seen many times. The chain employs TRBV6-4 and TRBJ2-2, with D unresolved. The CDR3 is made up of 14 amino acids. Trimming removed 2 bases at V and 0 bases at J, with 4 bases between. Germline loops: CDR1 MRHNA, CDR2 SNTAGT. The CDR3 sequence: CASSDGTNTGELFF. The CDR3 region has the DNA TGTGCCAGCAGTGACGGGACGAACACCGGGGAGCTGTTTTTT.